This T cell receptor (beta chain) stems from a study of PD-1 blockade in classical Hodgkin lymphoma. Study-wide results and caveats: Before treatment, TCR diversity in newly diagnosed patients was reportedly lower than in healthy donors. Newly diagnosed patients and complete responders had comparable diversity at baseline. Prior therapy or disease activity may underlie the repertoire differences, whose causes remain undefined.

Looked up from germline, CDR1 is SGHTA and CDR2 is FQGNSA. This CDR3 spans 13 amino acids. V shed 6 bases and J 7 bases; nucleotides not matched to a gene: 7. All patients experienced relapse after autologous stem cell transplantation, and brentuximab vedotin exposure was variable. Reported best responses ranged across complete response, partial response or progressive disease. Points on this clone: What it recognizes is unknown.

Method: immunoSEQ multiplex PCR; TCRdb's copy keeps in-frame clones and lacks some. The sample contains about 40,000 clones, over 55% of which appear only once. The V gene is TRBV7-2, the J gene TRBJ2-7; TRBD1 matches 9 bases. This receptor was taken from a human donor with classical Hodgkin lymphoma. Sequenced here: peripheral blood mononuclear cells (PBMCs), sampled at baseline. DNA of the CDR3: TGTGCCAGCAGTCGGGACAGGGTGGGGGAGCAGTACTTC. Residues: CASSRDRVGEQYF.